These 30 T cell receptor beta chains came from one sample sequenced in a study of CD8 T cells in Susac syndrome. It was with random hexamers that roughly 0.5 to 1 ug RNA was reverse transcribed. MiXCR, applied by TCRdb to the immunoSEQ multiplex PCR reads, yields one record per CDR3 protein. The table lists approximately 74,000 distinct CDR3 sequences, approximately 95% of them singletons. Sample: CD8+ T cells from PBMCs. These receptor sequences come from a human donor with Susac syndrome.

The J gene is TRBJ2-7, the V gene TRBV4-3; 11 positions match TRBD2. Trimming removed 2 bases from V and 2 bases from J; junction bases left unmatched: 5. Germline assignment: CDR1 LGHNA and CDR2 YSLEER. This CDR3 spans 16 amino acids. The CDR3 is CASSQQLAGETYEQYF. Written as DNA, the CDR3 is TGCGCCAGCAGCCAACAACTAGCGGGAGAGACCTACGAGCAGTACTTC.

CDR3 in amino acids: CASSLALAGVGELFF. The CDR3 DNA reads TGTGCCAGCAGTTTAGCCCTAGCGGGAGTCGGGGAGCTGTTTTTT. The chain combines TRBV27 with TRBJ2-2, with TRBD2 identical over 10 bases. Germline V gives CDR1 MNHEY, CDR2 SMNVEV (reference sequence). The CDR3 runs 15 residues. V dropped 2 bases and J dropped 7; count of bases not matched to a gene: 4.

V gene TRBV7-8 combines with J gene TRBJ1-6; the D gene is possibly TRBD1 (5 bases). V was cut by 2 bases and J by 8 bases, with 10 bases left in between. The CDR3 runs 14 residues. Germline CDR1 reads SGHVS; CDR2 reads FQNEAQ. CDR3 in DNA: TGTGCCAGCAGCTTAACCAGGGACGATTCACCCCTCCACTTT. Protein: CASSLTRDDSPLHF.

The CDR3 spells CSADRGDTGELFF. The CDR3 nucleotides read TGCAGCGCGGACAGGGGGGACACCGGGGAGCTGTTTTTT. This chain links TRBV29-1 with TRBJ2-2; 10 nucleotides align to TRBD1. Germline V gene sequence: CDR1 SQVTM, CDR2 ANQGSEA. The junction had 2 bases not matched to a gene; V was cut back by 7 bases and J by 3 bases. This CDR3 has 13 residues.

The chain links TRBV5-1 to TRBJ1-2, with a possible D match to TRBD1 (5 bases). CDR3 length: 13 residues. Germline values: CDR1 SGHRS, CDR2 YFSETQ. The V and J ends lost 4 bases and 6 bases respectively, with 13 bases between them. CDR3 in DNA: TGCGCCAGCAGCGAGAAAGCCAGGGATGGCTACACCTTC. Its protein product is CASSEKARDGYTF. Together with reference TRBV5-1 and TRBJ1-2, the CDR3 gives the full variable domain: KAGVTQTPRYLIKTRGQQVTLSCSPISGHRSVSWYQQTPGQGLQFLFEYFSETQRNKGNFPGRFSGRQFSNSRSEMNVSTLELGDSALYLCASSEKARDGYTFGSGTRLTVV.

This clonotype was recorded only once. A read error may produce the germline difference seen at one junction end. This chain connects TRBV24-1 to TRBJ2-2; D uncertain. The CDR3 loop spans 13 amino acids. CDR1 and CDR2 (germline): KGHDR, SFDVKD. For the CDR3, the DNA is TGTGCCACCATTGATGTTCAGACCGGGGAGCTGTTTTTT. It codes for CATIDVQTGELFF.

The chain combines TRBV7-2 with TRBJ1-1; TRBD1 matches 9 bases. Germline CDR1 reads SGHTA; CDR2 reads FQGNSA. Losses at the gene ends were 1 base for V and 0 bases for J; bases not matched to a gene: 3. The CDR3 sequence is 16 residues long. The CDR3 loop is CASSLVGQGMNTEAFF. CDR3 nucleotide sequence: TGTGCCAGCAGCTTAGTGGGACAGGGAATGAACACTGAAGCTTTCTTT.

The chain has TRBV20-1 and TRBJ1-5; D call uncertain. CDR1 is DFQATT and CDR2 is SNEGSKA in the germline V gene (reference sequence). V was trimmed by 3 bases and J by 2 bases, leaving 11 bases between them. This CDR3 spans 14 amino acids. CDR3 sequence: CSASVRIGNQPQHF. DNA for the CDR3: TGCAGTGCTAGCGTCCGGATTGGCAATCAGCCCCAGCATTTT.

As DNA, the CDR3 is TGTGCCACCAGCAGAGATCCAGGGAGCTCCTACGAGCAGTACTTC. Translated: CATSRDPGSSYEQYF. The chain uses TRBV15 and TRBJ2-7; D is perhaps TRBD1 or TRBD2 (5 bases each). Trimming took off 0 bases at V and 0 bases at J, with 9 bases between the two ends. Germline CDR1 reads LNHNV; CDR2 reads YYDKDF (reference sequence). The CDR3 spans 15 residues.

The chain carries TRBV4-2 and TRBJ2-7, with a weak D call TRBD2 (7 bases). The CDR3 runs to 13 residues. The V gene lost 5 bases and the J gene lost 2 bases, with 10 bases spanning the gap. Per the germline V gene, CDR1 is LGHNA and CDR2 is YNFKEQ. Written as DNA, the CDR3 is TGTGCCAGCAGCGGGGGGGCTCCCTACGAGCAGTACTTC. Its translation is CASSGGAPYEQYF.

The chain links TRBV25-1 to TRBJ1-6; 8 bases map to TRBD1. The CDR3 spans 14 residues. In germline, CDR1 is MGHDK, CDR2 SYGVNS. The V segment lost 3 bases and the J segment 9 bases; nucleotides outside the gene matches: 4. CDR3 sequence reads: CASSDTGGSSPLHF. The CDR3 coding sequence is TGTGCCAGCAGTGATACAGGGGGGAGTTCACCCCTCCACTTT. Complete variable domain (other parts from reference TRBV25-1 and TRBJ1-6): EADIYQTPRYLVIGTGKKITLECSQTMGHDKMYWYQQDPGMELHLIHYSYGVNSTEKGDLSSESTVSRIRTEHFPLTLESARPSHTSQYLCASSDTGGSSPLHFGNGTRLTVT.

The rearrangement links TRBV29-1 to TRBJ2-1; 11 positions match TRBD2. Per the germline V gene, CDR1 is SQVTM and CDR2 is ANQGSEA. The CDR3 runs to 17 residues. Trimming cost V 6 bases and J 0 bases; bases outside gene matches: 10. CDR3 residues: CSVPGLADTYSYNEQFF. CDR3 nucleotide sequence: TGCAGCGTCCCGGGACTAGCGGACACCTACTCCTACAATGAGCAGTTCTTC.

This clonotype was counted once. CDR3 in DNA: TGTGCCAGCTCACCACCCACCTCGCTGACCCAGTACTTC. The encoded protein is CASSPPTSLTQYF. The J gene is TRBJ2-5, the V gene TRBV18; D remains unclear. Germline loops: CDR1 KGHSH, CDR2 LQKENI. This CDR3 comprises 13 residues. Deletions cut 0 bases from V and 7 bases from J, with 9 bases between.

This chain uses TRBV25-1 with TRBJ2-7; no clear D gene. CDR1 is MGHDK and CDR2 is SYGVNS in the germline V gene. The CDR3 contains 13 residues. Trimming took 6 bases from V and 2 from J, leaving 11 bases between them. The DNA of the CDR3 is TGTGCCAGCAGCGGAGCCTCTACCTACGAGCAGTACTTC. It yields the protein CASSGASTYEQYF.

The chain has TRBV27 and TRBJ2-1; the match to TRBD2 covers 14 bases. This CDR3 region has 15 residues. The J segment lost 10 bases and the V segment lost 5 bases, leaving 7 bases of the junction unmatched. CDR1 is MNHEY, CDR2 SMNVEV, per germline (reference sequence). In nucleotides, the CDR3 is TGTGCCAGCAGTCTGACTAGCGGGGGGGAGGGCGAGCAGTTCTTC. Protein product: CASSLTSGGEGEQFF.

CDR3 residues: CAISGLAGGLGNEQFF. The CDR3 nucleotides read TGTGCAATTAGTGGACTAGCGGGAGGGTTGGGCAATGAGCAGTTCTTC. The chain has TRBV30 and TRBJ2-1; 15 bases are shared with TRBD2. Germline CDR1 GTSNPN, CDR2 SVGIG (reference sequence). This CDR3 region has 16 residues.

This sequence joins TRBV5-4 and TRBJ2-2; 7 nucleotides align to TRBD1. V lost 0 bases and J lost 3; bases outside the gene matches: 2. Germline V gives CDR1 SGHNT, CDR2 YYREEE (reference sequence). The CDR3 spans 15 residues. The CDR3, as DNA: TGTGCCAGCAGCTTGGTTCAGGGGGACACCGGGGAGCTGTTTTTT. It specifies CASSLVQGDTGELFF. The variable domain in full, with the rest retrieved from reference TRBV5-4 and TRBJ2-2, is ETGVTQSPTHLIKTRGQQVTLRCSSQSGHNTVSWYQQALGQGPQFIFQYYREEENGRGNFPPRFSGLQFPNYSSELNVNALELDDSALYLCASSLVQGDTGELFFGEGSRLTVL.

This chain connects TRBV7-6 to TRBJ2-3; unclear D gene. CDR1 is SGHVS and CDR2 is FNYEAQ in the germline V gene. This CDR3 contains 13 residues. Deletions cut 1 base from V and 2 bases from J, with 4 bases between. The CDR3 DNA reads as TGTGCCAGCAGCTTAGATGACACAGATACGCAGTATTTT. Its translation is CASSLDDTDTQYF.

The rearrangement joins TRBV5-6 to TRBJ1-6; 8 positions agree with TRBD1. J was trimmed by 7 bases and V by 4 bases; bases with no gene match: 4. The CDR3 runs to 14 residues. From germline, CDR1 is SGHDT and CDR2 YYEEEE. CDR3: CASSPGQGNSPLHF. Here the CDR3 DNA reads TGTGCCAGCAGCCCCGGACAGGGAAATTCACCCCTCCACTTT.

The chain joins TRBV4-3 to TRBJ1-5; TRBD1 matches at 10 bases. With 1 base clipped from V and 3 bases from J, the junction kept 3 bases outside the gene matches. The CDR3 is 16 residues long. Germline V CDR1 and CDR2: LGHNA, YSLEER. This chain's CDR3 is CASSQVTGGPNQPQHF. The DNA for the CDR3 is TGCGCCAGCAGCCAAGTGACAGGGGGCCCCAATCAGCCCCAGCATTTT.

The V gene is TRBV20-1, the J gene TRBJ1-3; D is uncertain. With 5 bases removed from V and 8 bases from J, the gap between germline ends came to 13 bases. In germline, CDR1 is DFQATT, CDR2 SNEGSKA (reference sequence). This CDR3 is built from 12 residues. The CDR3: CSASLPTDTIYF. The CDR3 nucleotides are TGCAGTGCTTCCCTCCCAACAGACACCATATATTTT.

This clonotype has more than one count but fewer than ten. The chain has TRBV4-3 and TRBJ1-1; D is possibly TRBD1 (6 bases). V was clipped by 0 bases and J by 10 bases, with 15 bases between them. Germline V gene sequence: CDR1 LGHNA, CDR2 YSLEER. The CDR3 contains 14 residues. CDR3 in DNA: TGCGCCAGCAGCCAAGATTTAGGGACAATCGTAGCTTTCTTT. Protein product: CASSQDLGTIVAFF.

This chain joins TRBV5-4 and TRBJ2-7, with TRBD1 identical over 8 bases. CDR3 length equals 15 residues. The junction had 9 bases not matched to a gene; V was cut back by 4 bases and J by 3 bases. CDR1 and CDR2 from the germline V gene are SGHNT and YYREEE (reference sequence). The CDR3 coding sequence is TGTGCCAGCAGCCATAGGACAGGGCCTGTCTACGAGCAGTACTTC. This encodes CASSHRTGPVYEQYF.

The count of this clonotype is one. J is TRBJ2-5 and V is TRBV5-4; D possibly corresponds to TRBD1 (5 bases). The CDR3 consists of 14 residues. V lost 2 bases, J lost 2 bases, and 10 bases lay in between. Germline CDR1 reads SGHNT; CDR2 reads YYREEE (reference sequence). The DNA of the CDR3 is TGTGCCAGCAGCTTCAGGGTAGAACAAGAGACCCAGTACTTC. It codes for CASSFRVEQETQYF.

The chain uses TRBV20-1 and TRBJ2-4, with TRBD2 identical over 10 bases. V lost 6 bases to trimming and J lost 6 bases; unmatched junction nucleotides: 8. This CDR3 is built from 14 residues. CDR1 is DFQATT, CDR2 SNEGSKA, per germline (reference sequence). The CDR3 loop reads CSADLSGRGNIQYF. Written as DNA, the CDR3 is TGCAGTGCGGACCTGAGCGGGAGGGGAAACATTCAGTACTTC.

The V and J genes are TRBV5-1 and TRBJ1-3; perhaps TRBD1 as D (6 bases). V shed 0 bases and J shed 4 bases, with 11 bases lying between them. This CDR3 region has 15 residues. Germline V gives CDR1 SGHRS, CDR2 YFSETQ. The CDR3 spells CASSLDQGPGNTIYF. The CDR3 bases are TGCGCCAGCAGCTTGGATCAGGGGCCCGGAAACACCATATATTTT. The full variable domain, rest sourced from reference TRBV5-1 and TRBJ1-3, is KAGVTQTPRYLIKTRGQQVTLSCSPISGHRSVSWYQQTPGQGLQFLFEYFSETQRNKGNFPGRFSGRQFSNSRSEMNVSTLELGDSALYLCASSLDQGPGNTIYFGEGSWLTVV.

The chain employs TRBV5-6 and TRBJ2-5; 9 nucleotides agree with TRBD1. Losses at the gene ends were 3 bases for V and 5 bases for J; bases not matched to a gene: 2. Germline V lookup: CDR1 SGHDT, CDR2 YYEEEE. This CDR3 region has 13 residues. The CDR3 loop reads CASSWTGDETQYF. The DNA for the CDR3 is TGTGCCAGCAGCTGGACAGGGGATGAGACCCAGTACTTC.

This clonotype was seen a single time. This chain joins TRBV4-3 and TRBJ2-3; 10 bases line up with TRBD1. The CDR3 contains 15 residues. Germline V gene sequence: CDR1 LGHNA, CDR2 YSLEER. V lost 4 bases and J lost 3; bases outside the gene matches: 4. The CDR3 sequence: CASSPGTGDTDTQYF. The CDR3 DNA reads TGCGCCAGCAGCCCGGGGACAGGGGATACAGATACGCAGTATTTT.

The V and J genes are TRBV3-1 and TRBJ1-1; no definite D call. The CDR3 contains 15 residues. V shed 2 bases and J shed 2 bases, with 12 bases lying between them. Germline V gene sequence: CDR1 LGHDT, CDR2 YNNKEL (reference sequence). DNA for the CDR3: TGTGCCAGCAGCCAACTGGGGTATACTAACACTGAAGCTTTCTTT. Translated, it gives CASSQLGYTNTEAFF.

The V call is TRBV6-2 or TRBV6-3, the J call TRBJ1-1; possibly TRBD1 for D (6 bases). In germline, CDR1 is MNHEY, CDR2 SVGEGT. The CDR3 loop spans 12 amino acids. Trimming removed 6 bases from V and 5 bases from J, with 10 bases in between. CDR3 DNA sequence: TGTGCCAGCAGAACAGGGTGGACTGAAGCTTTCTTT. This translates into CASRTGWTEAFF.